These 11 T cell receptor beta chains were all obtained from the same sample, sequenced in a study of OX40 agonist ivuxolimab in advanced cancers. The assay was immunoSEQ multiplex PCR, and TCRdb's table has in-frame clones only and misses some. The top ten clones hold 16% of a sample with tens of thousands of clones, roughly 87% of them seen once. The sequencing used CD4+ or CD8+ T cells sorted from blood, collected in a trial of the OX40 agonist ivuxolimab. Source of these receptors: an adult with an advanced solid tumor such as melanoma, head and neck, liver or kidney cancer.

The chain has TRBV7-6 and TRBJ1-2; D possibly corresponds to TRBD1 (5 bases). The length of the CDR3 is 14 residues. CDR1 and CDR2 from the germline V gene are SGHVS and FNYEAQ. Trimming left V 4 bases short and J 6 bases short, with 15 bases between. CDR3 loop: CASSSTPGPDGYTF. As DNA, the CDR3 is TGTGCCAGCAGCTCGACCCCGGGACCTGATGGCTACACCTTC. Full variable domain (missing parts from reference TRBV7-6 and TRBJ1-2): GAGVSQSPRYKVTKRGQDVALRCDPISGHVSLYWYRQALGQGPEFLTYFNYEAQQDKSGLPNDRFSAERPEGSISTLTIQRTEQRDSAMYRCASSSTPGPDGYTFGSGTRLTVV.

The rearrangement uses TRBV21-1 and TRBJ2-7. TRBV21-1 constitutes a pseudogene. The CDR3 length is 18 residues. CDR3 residues: CASSKGCRDQVPLYEQYF. The DNA for the CDR3 is TGTGCCAGCAGCAAAGGGTGCAGGGACCAAGTCCCCCTCTACGAGCAGTACTTC.

V is TRBV28 and J is TRBJ2-3; possibly TRBD2 for D (6 bases). The length of the CDR3 is 19 residues. Trimming left V 4 bases short and J 0 bases short, with 23 bases between. Germline assignment: CDR1 MDHEN and CDR2 SYDVKM. The CDR3 reads CASSSPSPQAGRSTDTQYF. Here the CDR3 DNA reads TGTGCCAGCAGTTCCCCCAGCCCCCAAGCGGGTCGGAGCACAGATACGCAGTATTTT.

The V and J genes are TRBV2 and TRBJ2-1, with 10 nucleotides matching TRBD1. CDR1 and CDR2 (germline): SNHLY, FYNNEI. CDR3 length: 14 residues. With V trimmed by 6 bases and J by 3 bases, 2 bases remained unmatched. The CDR3 here is CASRWTGGYNEQFF. The CDR3 bases are TGTGCCAGCAGGTGGACAGGGGGCTACAATGAGCAGTTCTTC.

This clone turned up a few times. The chain joins TRBV19 to TRBJ1-1, with a tentative D call TRBD1 (6 bases). Trimming cost V 5 bases and J 8 bases, with 21 bases left between them. This CDR3 has 15 residues. Germline values: CDR1 LNHDA, CDR2 SQIVND (reference sequence). CDR3 region: CASSRDNGRTEEAFF. The DNA for the CDR3 is TGTGCCAGTAGTCGAGACAACGGAAGGACAGAGGAAGCTTTCTTT.

This clone turned up a few times. The gene calls are TRBV6-4 and TRBJ2-1; D not resolved. Looked up from germline, CDR1 is MRHNA and CDR2 is SNTAGT. Trimming stripped 3 bases from V and 5 bases from J, with 11 bases between. This CDR3 has 14 residues. CDR3 nucleotide sequence: TGTGCCAGCAGTGATGGCTCGGACGACAATGAGCAGTTCTTC. Translation gives CASSDGSDDNEQFF.

This clone appeared a single time. This chain joins TRBV2 and TRBJ2-7, with 13 bases aligning to TRBD2. Per germline, CDR1 SNHLY and CDR2 FYNNEI. This CDR3 spans 15 amino acids. V was pared by 6 bases and J by 4 bases, with 6 bases of the junction left unmatched. The CDR3 here is CASSDEGLAGYEQYF. CDR3 nucleotide sequence: TGTGCCAGCAGCGATGAGGGACTAGCGGGATACGAGCAGTACTTC.

CDR3 in amino acids: CASSEGTGWAGELFF. DNA of the CDR3: TGTGCCAGTAGTGAGGGTACAGGGTGGGCCGGGGAGCTGTTTTTT. J is TRBJ2-2 and V is TRBV19; D may be TRBD1 (6 bases). CDR3 length: 15 amino acids. The germline V and J ends were trimmed by 5 bases and 6 bases, with 16 bases remaining between them. In germline, CDR1 is LNHDA, CDR2 SQIVND (reference sequence).

The J gene is TRBJ2-7, the V gene TRBV11-1, with D maybe TRBD1 (5 bases). The CDR3 has 12 amino acids. V was trimmed by 5 bases and J by 12 bases, leaving 17 bases between them. CDR1 and CDR2 from the germline V gene are SGHAT and FQDESV (reference sequence). In DNA form, the CDR3 reads TGTGCCAGCAGCAAGGGGCTCGACATATTGTACTTC. Translation: CASSKGLDILYF.

The count of this clone is one. The chain recombines TRBV2 with TRBJ1-6; 11 bases map to TRBD1. CDR1 and CDR2 from the germline V gene are SNHLY and FYNNEI. CDR3 length: 16 residues. With V trimmed by 6 bases and J by 9 bases, 10 bases remained unmatched. The DNA for the CDR3 is TGTGCCAGCAGAGACCGGGACAGGGGGACGAGTTCACCCCTCCACTTT. This sequence encodes CASRDRDRGTSSPLHF.

The CDR3 loop reads CASSPGRGSNQPQHF. CDR3 DNA: TGTGCCAGCAGCCCGGGGCGGGGAAGCAATCAGCCCCAGCATTTT. V usage is TRBV5-8 and J usage is TRBJ1-5; maybe TRBD1 (5 bases). Germline assignment: CDR1 SGHTS and CDR2 YDEGEE. V dropped 4 bases and J dropped 1 base, with 12 bases sitting between them. The CDR3 spans 15 residues. Full variable domain (rest looked up from reference TRBV5-8 and TRBJ1-5): EAGVTQSPTHLIKTRGQQATLRCSPISGHTSVYWYQQALGLGLQFLLWYDEGEERNRGNFPPRFSGRQFPNYSSELNVNALELEDSALYLCASSPGRGSNQPQHFGDGTRLSIL.